This is a list of T cell receptor beta chains from one sample in a study of blood T cell repertoires in COVID-19. The table came from immunoSEQ multiplex PCR; TCRdb's copy has only in-frame clones and leaves some out. The sample consists of under 200,000 clones, roughly 90% of them appearing once. The sample comprised PBMCs or T cells enriched from blood (not recorded which). Every receptor here comes from a woman between 50 and 59 years old who had recovered from COVID-19. Each CDR3 is given without its conserved first and last residue.

V gene	CDR3 length	J gene	CDR3 protein
TRBV10-3	11	TRBJ1-1	AISGTGDTEAF
TRBV19	13	TRBJ1-4	ASSIKGATNEKLF
TRBV30	13	TRBJ1-1	AWSVGRTGNTEAF
TRBV7-2	14	TRBJ1-4	ASSLSLGTGGEKLF
TRBV7-8	11	TRBJ2-3	ASSLAGGATQY
TRBV7-8	15	TRBJ1-2	ASSLGIDSTVNYGYT
TRBV7-2	12	TRBJ2-5	ASGTGTSQETQY
TRBV29-1	12	TRBJ2-4	SVASGVASDIQY
TRBV6-6	10	TRBJ1-5	ASSYPLDPQH
TRBV5-1	12	TRBJ1-3	ASSPGVSGNTIY
TRBV7-3	14	TRBJ2-7	ASSLEGTGVFHEQY
TRBV20-1	11	TRBJ1-5	SASIREGQPQH
TRBV6-6	13	TRBJ2-1	ASSSGTSRYNEQF
TRBV5-1	14	TRBJ2-1	ASRTLAGTGYNEQF
TRBV11-2	11	TRBJ2-7	ASSQGQGREQY
TRBV7-8	13	TRBJ1-5	ASSMDRVGNQPQH
TRBV30	12	TRBJ2-7	AWRVQGGSYEQY
TRBV7-8	14	TRBJ1-5	ASSPQTGLSNQPQH
TRBV5-1	15	TRBJ1-1	ASSFRPGTGKNTEAF
TRBV4-3	12	TRBJ1-2	ASSQGRVGYGYT
TRBV6-5	11	TRBJ1-5	ASSQRGHQPQH
TRBV6-5	14	TRBJ1-6	ASSYSWSSYNSPLH
TRBV5-1	14	TRBJ2-3	ASSSGLAGPTDTQY
TRBV5-4	14	TRBJ2-7	ASSWGSGLTSGEQY
TRBV3-1/TRBV3-2	13	TRBJ1-6	ASSQGVAGDSPLH
TRBV11-2	13	TRBJ2-5	ASSQRSPSGETQY